This is a list of T cell receptor beta chains from one sample in a study of beta chain features in type 1 diabetes. Profiled with immunoSEQ multiplex PCR; TCRdb holds only in-frame clones, not every one. The repertoire holds approximately 140,000 clones, with about 7% as singletons. The sequenced material came from central memory CD4+ T cells from blood. The receptors derive from a woman in her twenties or thirties in good health. The CDR3 runs from the conserved cysteine through the conserved F or W. A D gene is named only where the DNA matches it firmly. A clone size is listed for some rows: how often the clone was seen (once, few, many), or a class if it is expanded.

. | TRBJ2-3 | . | TRBV7-2 | TGTGCCAGCGGGGGGTACGCAGATACGCAGTATTTT | CASGGYADTQYF
TRBD2 | TRBJ2-3 | few | TRBV6-5 | TGTGCCAGCAGTACAGGTAGCGGGAGCACAGATACGCAGTATTTT | CASSTGSGSTDTQYF
. | TRBJ2-3 | many | TRBV7-2 | TGTGCCAGCAGCTCACGATGGGCCGACACAGATACGCAGTATTTT | CASSSRWADTDTQYF
. | TRBJ2-7 | few | TRBV27 | TGTGCCAGCAGTCCTAGGGGGGGCTGGTACGAGCAGTACTTC | CASSPRGGWYEQYF
TRBD2 | TRBJ2-1 | . | TRBV6-5 | TGTGCCAGCAGTTCGGGACTAGCGGGAGACCTCAATGAGCAGTTCTTC | CASSSGLAGDLNEQFF
. | TRBJ1-5 | few | TRBV7-2 | TGTGCCAGCAGCTCCCAGAATCAGCCCCAGCATTTT | CASSSQNQPQHF
TRBD2 | TRBJ2-3 | . | TRBV27 | TGTGCCAGCAGGACCTATAAGGGGAGGGAGACAGATACGCAGTATTTT | CASRTYKGRETDTQYF
. | TRBJ2-3 | . | TRBV6-6 | TGTGCCAGCAGCTTCAGGACTCCTATCGCGACAGATACGCAGTATTTT | CASSFRTPIATDTQYF
TRBD1 | TRBJ2-2 | few | TRBV19 | TGTGCCAGTAGTACGGACAGGGCGAACACCGGGGAGCTGTTTTTT | CASSTDRANTGELFF
. | TRBJ2-7 | few | TRBV7-9 | TGTGCCAGCAGCTTAGGTTATAATCCCCCCTACGAGCAGTACTTC | CASSLGYNPPYEQYF
TRBD1 | TRBJ2-1 | many | TRBV20-1 | TGCAGGACGGGACAGAACAATGAGCAGTTCTTC | CRTGQNNEQFF
. | TRBJ2-3 | few | TRBV27 | TGTGCCAGCAGTTTATTTGGGGCCTTCACAGATACGCAGTATTTT | CASSLFGAFTDTQYF
. | TRBJ1-5 | few | TRBV28 | TGTGCCAGCAGTTTGGGGGGGGGCGGGACCCTTCTTCAGCCCCAGCATTTT | CASSLGGGGTLLQPQHF
. | TRBJ2-5 | many | TRBV27 | TGTGCCAGCAGTTTTCAAAGGACAGCCGGGACCCAGTACTTC | CASSFQRTAGTQYF
TRBD2 | TRBJ2-2 | few | TRBV28 | TGTGCCAGCATGGCCGGGACTAGCAAAGGCGGGGAGCTGTTTTTT | CASMAGTSKGGELFF
TRBD2 | TRBJ2-1 | few | TRBV19 | TGTGCCAGTAGTCCCAGACTAGCGGGTTACTACAATGAGCAGTTCTTC | CASSPRLAGYYNEQFF
. | TRBJ2-5 | . | TRBV7-2 | TGTGCCAGCAGCTTATTTCCTCAAGAGACCCAGTACTTC | CASSLFPQETQYF